These T cell receptor beta chains were read from a single sample in a study of cytomegalovirus exposure and HLA in healthy donors. TCRdb's table, derived via immunoSEQ multiplex PCR, lists solely in-frame clones and lacks some. The data show some 170,000 clones, less than 90% seen once. The specimen was PBMCs. These receptors came from a man between 50 and 59 years old in good health and CMV-seropositive. The CDR3 runs from the conserved cysteine through the conserved F or W. D genes are given only for firm matches. Clone size appears in some rows only: once, few, many, or a class for an expanded clone.

TRBJ2-7 | TRBV4-1 | . | . | TGCGCCAGCAGCCAAGATCCCAGTAGCCACGAGCAGTACTTC | CASSQDPSSHEQYF
TRBJ2-1 | TRBV29-1 | . | . | TGCAGCGCCAGAATAGGGAGCTCCTACAATGAGCAGTTCTTC | CSARIGSSYNEQFF
TRBJ2-5 | TRBV29-1 | . | . | TGCAGCGTTGAAGATCATGAGACCCAGTACTTC | CSVEDHETQYF
TRBJ2-2 | TRBV11-2 | . | . | TGTGCCAGCAGCATCCGGGGCGGGACGGGCACCGGGGAGCTGTTTTTT | CASSIRGGTGTGELFF
TRBJ1-1 | TRBV7-9 | . | . | TGTGCCAGCAGCTTAGACGAAACTTCAGAAGCTTTCTTT | CASSLDETSEAFF
TRBJ1-2 | TRBV6-1 | . | . | TGTGCCAGCAGCGGGGCGGGGGAAGGCTACACCTTC | CASSGAGEGYTF
TRBJ2-3 | TRBV10-3 | few | TRBD1 | TGTGCCATCAGCACAGGGGGCGAGGGCAGCGCAGATACGCAGTATTTT | CAISTGGEGSADTQYF
TRBJ1-1 | TRBV5-4 | . | TRBD1 | TGTGCCAGCAGCCACGGACAGGGGGCGCTTGTCACTGAAGCTTTCTTT | CASSHGQGALVTEAFF
TRBJ1-3 | TRBV29-1 | . | . | TGCAGCGTGGCAAATGGAAACACCATATATTTT | CSVANGNTIYF
TRBJ2-3 | TRBV5-4 | . | TRBD2 | TGTGCCAGCAGCTTCCGGCGGGGGGGCCCCGCAGATACGCAGTATTTT | CASSFRRGGPADTQYF